Described below is a single TCR beta chain sequence and its context. Antigen specificity is unknown. The data were obtained in a study of CXCR3-negative and CXCR3-positive naive CD8 T cells. Overall study: Roughly 150 million TRB reads were obtained overall (about 1.5 +/- 0.3 million per library).

Points from the study as a whole: Naive CXCR3-positive cells had TRB CDR3s more hydrophobic than those of CXCR3-negative naive cells.

CDR1 is SGHVS, CDR2 FQNEAQ, per germline. CDR3 length: 12 amino acids. UMI-labeled TRB cDNA libraries were prepared by 5' RACE. TCRdb reanalyzed the 5' RACE reads and collapses them to one entry per CDR3 protein, without DNA. The sample is made up of roughly 65,000 distinct CDR3 sequences, and the top ten hold 0.71% of it. The chain employs TRBV7-8 and TRBJ2-5; TCRdb gives TRBD1 as the D gene, but with no DNA this cannot be confirmed. Sequencing input: naive CXCR3+ CD8+ T cells from blood. As to subset: CD45RO-CCR7+CD27+CD95- naive CD8+ T cells expressing CXCR3 (TNR3+). The sequence came from a human donor in good health. Some clones in this sample may be carry-over from other donors' samples. The CDR3 here is CASASGLETQYF.